These T cell receptor beta chains were read from a single sample in a study of cytomegalovirus exposure and HLA in healthy donors. The data were produced by immunoSEQ multiplex PCR, yet TCRdb's version contains in-frame clones alone and is incomplete. This sample has some 80,000 clones, with over 65% found just once. Sequenced input: PBMCs. The receptors originated from a man aged 50-60 years in good health and CMV-seronegative. The CDR3 runs from the conserved cysteine through the conserved F or W. Each record gives: V gene, CDR3 protein.

>TRBV7-9
CASSRGGGSYEQYF
>TRBV28
CASSGTGHPASTDTQYF
>TRBV5-6
CASSRGAGVVTYNEQFF
>TRBV25-1
CASSGRTSGANEKLFF
>TRBV7-9
CASNRGGVVSGNTIYF
>TRBV9
CASSVGGTDTEAFF
>TRBV18
CASSPSEKGINGYTF
>TRBV19
CASTMGRGEQYF
>TRBV2
CASAVADTQYF
>TRBV5-1
CASSFGERGEKLFF
>TRBV28
CASSLGQIEAFF
>TRBV5-5
CASSLVGLEANEQFF
>TRBV6-5
CASSYRAGNTEAFF
>TRBV19
CASSNPRLPQHF
>TRBV5-1
CASSRTLAAGANVLTF
>TRBV9
CASSVGATSNQPQHF
>TRBV5-1
CASSPIGGRETQYF
>TRBV7-2
CASSLDGVGSTGELFF
>TRBV6-5
CASSYGGTGVADTQYF
>TRBV5-1
CASSLAGTAKGAEAFF
>TRBV11-2
CASSSRGGASSYEQYF
>TRBV25-1
CASSEVGQGAGTEAFF
>TRBV2
CASSPQVVAEAFF
>TRBV28
CASSSHSGNGQETQYF
>TRBV5-8
CASSLGGANTEAFF
>TRBV10-3
CAISEWEDYGYTF
>TRBV4-3
CASSQDRTGRGEQFF
>TRBV7-9
CASSVQGTEAFF